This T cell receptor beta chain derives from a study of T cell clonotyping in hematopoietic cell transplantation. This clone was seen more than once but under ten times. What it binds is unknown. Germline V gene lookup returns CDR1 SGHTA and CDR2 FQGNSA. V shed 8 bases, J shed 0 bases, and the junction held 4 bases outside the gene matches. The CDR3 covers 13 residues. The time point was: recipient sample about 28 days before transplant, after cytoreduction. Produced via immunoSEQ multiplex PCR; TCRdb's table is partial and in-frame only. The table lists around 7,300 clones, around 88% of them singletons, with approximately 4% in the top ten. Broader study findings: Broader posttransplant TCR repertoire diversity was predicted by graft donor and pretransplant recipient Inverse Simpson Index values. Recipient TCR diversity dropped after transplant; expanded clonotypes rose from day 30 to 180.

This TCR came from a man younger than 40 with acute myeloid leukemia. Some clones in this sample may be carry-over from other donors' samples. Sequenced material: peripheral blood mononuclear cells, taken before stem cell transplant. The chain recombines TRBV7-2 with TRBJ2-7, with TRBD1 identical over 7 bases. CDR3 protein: CASSGTVSYEQYF. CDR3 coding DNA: TGTGCCAGCTCCGGGACAGTCTCCTACGAGCAGTACTTC. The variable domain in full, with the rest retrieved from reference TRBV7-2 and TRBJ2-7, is GAGVSQSPSNKVTEKGKDVELRCDPISGHTALYWYRQSLGQGLEFLIYFQGNSAPDKSGLPSDRFSAERTGGSVSTLTIQRTQQEDSAVYLCASSGTVSYEQYFGPGTRLTVT.